The 29 T cell receptor beta chains below all came from one sample that was sequenced in a study of identical twins. TCRdb redid the calling of the 5' RACE reads with MiXCR, one entry per CDR3 protein. The sample includes about 530,000 distinct CDR3 sequences, around 20% of them seen just once. These data are also associated with another study on yellow fever vaccine responses in identical twins.

Sequencing input: CD4+ T cells sorted from blood. The source is a woman under 30 in good health.

V and J are TRBV20-1 and TRBJ2-1; D gene ambiguous. CDR1 and CDR2 from the germline V gene are DFQATT and SNEGSKA (reference sequence). The CDR3 is 14 amino acids. Deletions cut 2 bases from V and 2 bases from J, with 10 bases between. The CDR3 nucleotides read TGCAGTGCTAGACGAACGGTAGCCTACAATGAGCAGTTCTTC. It encodes CSARRTVAYNEQFF.

This chain links TRBV9 with TRBJ2-2; D perhaps matches TRBD2 (6 bases). V lost 3 bases and J lost 6, with 12 bases in between. The germline CDR1 and CDR2 sequences are SGDLS and YYNGEE. The CDR3 is 14 residues long. The CDR3 reads CASSDGLPPGELFF. The CDR3 nucleotides read TGTGCCAGCAGCGACGGACTACCCCCCGGGGAGCTGTTTTTT. Filled out from reference TRBV9 and TRBJ2-2, the complete variable domain reads DSGVTQTPKHLITATGQRVTLRCSPRSGDLSVYWYQQSLDQGLQFLIQYYNGEERAKGNILERFSAQQFPDLHSELNLSSLELGDSALYFCASSDGLPPGELFFGEGSRLTVL.

The chain joins TRBV24-1 to TRBJ2-7, with a weak D call TRBD1 (5 bases). CDR3 length: 13 residues. Looked up from germline, CDR1 is KGHDR and CDR2 is SFDVKD. V lost 5 bases and J 3 bases, leaving 10 bases between the germline ends. The CDR3 nucleotides read TGTGCCACCAGTGGGACACCAAGCTACGAGCAGTACTTC. This encodes CATSGTPSYEQYF.

The rearrangement uses TRBV12-3 or TRBV12-4 and TRBJ2-7; 11 bases are shared with TRBD1. CDR3 size: 18 residues. The J segment lost 1 base and the V segment lost 8 bases, leaving 16 bases of the junction unmatched. The CDR3 DNA reads TGTGCCAGCTGTTCCCAGCCGGACAGGGGGCGGTGGTCCTACGAGCAGTACTTC. It specifies CASCSQPDRGRWSYEQYF.

This chain connects TRBV7-3 to TRBJ2-1; 7 nucleotides align to TRBD1. The CDR3 loop spans 17 amino acids. Germline values: CDR1 SGHTA, CDR2 FQGTGA. The trim removed 5 bases at V and 3 bases at J, leaving 13 bases unmatched. This chain's CDR3 is CASSPPQDRPGYNEQFF. CDR3 DNA: TGTGCCAGCAGCCCGCCCCAGGACAGGCCGGGCTACAATGAGCAGTTCTTC.

The chain employs TRBV5-6 and TRBJ2-7; TRBD1 might be the D (5 bases). This CDR3 spans 13 amino acids. Trimming left V 3 bases short and J 3 bases short, with 10 bases between. Germline V gene sequence: CDR1 SGHDT, CDR2 YYEEEE. CDR3 DNA: TGTGCCAGCAGCTACACAGGTTACTACGAGCAGTACTTC. Translation: CASSYTGYYEQYF.

This chain joins TRBV5-1 and TRBJ2-3, with 12 bases lining up with TRBD2. CDR1 is SGHRS, CDR2 YFSETQ, per germline. The CDR3 has 15 residues. The junction had 7 bases not matched to a gene; V was cut back by 5 bases and J by 6 bases. The CDR3 loop is CASSFLAGGPDTQYF. DNA of the CDR3: TGCGCCAGCAGTTTTCTAGCGGGAGGGCCGGATACGCAGTATTTT. The entire variable domain, with the rest obtained from reference TRBV5-1 and TRBJ2-3, is as follows: KAGVTQTPRYLIKTRGQQVTLSCSPISGHRSVSWYQQTPGQGLQFLFEYFSETQRNKGNFPGRFSGRQFSNSRSEMNVSTLELGDSALYLCASSFLAGGPDTQYFGPGTRLTVL.

This clonotype was seen a few times. The chain links TRBV5-1 to TRBJ2-1; perhaps TRBD1 as D (7 bases). The germline V gene has CDR1 SGHRS and CDR2 YFSETQ. Trimming shortened V by 4 bases and J by 5 bases, and 13 bases separated the two germline ends. There are 14 residues in the CDR3. The CDR3 nucleotides read TGCGCCAGCAGCGGAGGGGGCACACACAATGAGCAGTTCTTC. Amino acids: CASSGGGTHNEQFF.

The J gene is TRBJ2-1, the V gene TRBV29-1; possible D gene TRBD2, 6 bases. Trimming took off 4 bases at V and 0 bases at J, with 13 bases between the two ends. CDR1 and CDR2 (germline): SQVTM, ANQGSEA. The CDR3 loop spans 15 amino acids. Written as DNA, the CDR3 is TGCAGCGTTGGATTTTTGACTAGCTCCTACAATGAGCAGTTCTTC. Protein: CSVGFLTSSYNEQFF.

This clonotype was seen repeatedly, ten times or more. CDR3 sequence: CASSLEAGNTEAFF. CDR3 sequence (DNA): TGTGCCAGCAGTTTAGAAGCAGGGAACACTGAAGCTTTCTTT. The V and J genes are TRBV12-3 or TRBV12-4 and TRBJ1-1; D call uncertain. The CDR3 is 14 residues long. V dropped 1 base and J dropped 1 base, with 7 bases sitting between them.

This clonotype turned up a few times. The chain joins TRBV29-1 to TRBJ2-4; 11 nucleotides match TRBD2. V was clipped by 7 bases and J by 8 bases; unmatched bases: 7. The CDR3 has 13 amino acids. CDR1 and CDR2 (germline): SQVTM, ANQGSEA. The CDR3 nucleotides read TGCAGCGGGCTACTAGCGGGAGAGTACATTCAGTACTTC. Translated, it gives CSGLLAGEYIQYF.

This clonotype was observed a handful of times. The rearrangement uses TRBV20-1 and TRBJ2-3; D is undetermined. V shed 0 bases and J shed 2 bases, with 12 bases lying between them. The V gene's germline CDR1 is DFQATT and CDR2 SNEGSKA (reference sequence). The CDR3 totals 15 residues. In DNA, the CDR3 is TGCAGTGCTAGAGACCGGGCCAGGTTCACAGATACGCAGTATTTT. This encodes CSARDRARFTDTQYF.

This rearrangement joins TRBV6-5 to TRBJ2-1, with 7 nucleotides matching TRBD2. In germline, CDR1 is MNHEY, CDR2 SVGAGI. CDR3 length equals 17 residues. The V gene end was trimmed by 0 bases and the J gene end by 7 bases; junction bases not matched to a gene: 12. The CDR3 DNA follows: TGTGCCAGCAGTTACTCCAGTCGCGGGAGAGGGCAGAATGAGCAGTTCTTC. This encodes CASSYSSRGRGQNEQFF.

The DNA of the CDR3 is TGTGCCAGCAGCGGACGGACTAGCGGGGGGGAGACCCAGTACTTC. Its translation: CASSGRTSGGETQYF. V and J are TRBV7-2 and TRBJ2-5; 14 bases map to TRBD2. CDR1 and CDR2 (germline): SGHTA, FQGNSA. The V and J ends lost 5 bases and 5 bases, in that order; junction bases with no gene match: 4. CDR3 length: 15 amino acids.

CDR3 sequence reads: CASSEGQNSNQPQHF. The CDR3 nucleotides are TGTGCCAGCAGCGAGGGACAGAATAGCAATCAGCCCCAGCATTTT. This sequence joins TRBV9 and TRBJ1-5, with 7 bases identical to TRBD1. This CDR3 has 15 amino acids. Looked up from germline, CDR1 is SGDLS and CDR2 is YYNGEE. V was clipped by 3 bases and J by 0 bases; unmatched bases: 3.

A few counts support this clonotype. The chain employs TRBV29-1 and TRBJ2-5; D uncertain. V lost 6 bases and J lost 1, with 12 bases in between. This CDR3 comprises 13 residues. Germline CDR1 is SQVTM and CDR2 is ANQGSEA. This CDR3 is CSVAGRFQETQYF. CDR3 DNA sequence: TGCAGCGTCGCTGGAAGGTTCCAAGAGACCCAGTACTTC.

The chain employs TRBV7-6 and TRBJ2-7; 7 positions match TRBD2. V shed 1 base, J shed 2 bases, and the junction held 5 bases outside the gene matches. The germline CDR1 and CDR2 sequences are SGHVS and FNYEAQ. The CDR3 extends over 15 amino acids. Here the CDR3 DNA reads TGTGCCAGCAGCTTAGACGAGGGAGGGGCCTACGAGCAGTACTTC. It translates to CASSLDEGGAYEQYF.

The CDR3 is CASSWGPGVEQYF. CDR3 bases: TGTGCCAGCAGCTGGGGACCGGGGGTCGAGCAGTACTTC. The chain uses TRBV7-9 and TRBJ2-7; D might be TRBD2 (6 bases). The V gene lost 4 bases and the J gene lost 6 bases, with 13 bases spanning the gap. Germline CDR1 reads SEHNR; CDR2 reads FQNEAQ (reference sequence). This CDR3 has 13 amino acids.

The rearrangement uses TRBV7-9 and TRBJ2-7, with 8 bases that match TRBD2. Germline V gene data show CDR1 as SEHNR and CDR2 as FQNEAQ (reference sequence). The CDR3 covers 13 residues. V trimming: 3 bases; J trimming: 5 bases; junction bases outside the gene matches: 3. The CDR3 reads CASSFSGVNEQYV. CDR3 sequence (DNA): TGTGCCAGCAGCTTTAGCGGGGTTAACGAGCAGTACGTC.

This clonotype was detected a few times. J is TRBJ1-1 and V is TRBV3-1, with a possible D match to TRBD1 (6 bases). The CDR3 length is 16 residues. Trimming shortened V by 7 bases and J by 5 bases, and 23 bases separated the two germline ends. Germline values: CDR1 LGHDT, CDR2 YNNKEL (reference sequence). This chain's CDR3 is CASTQGNKWGRTEAFF. For the CDR3, the DNA is TGTGCCAGCACACAAGGAAACAAATGGGGGCGGACTGAAGCTTTCTTT.

The V call is TRBV20-1, the J call TRBJ2-2, with unresolved D. Trimming took off 5 bases at V and 6 bases at J, with 10 bases between the two ends. The germline gives CDR1 DFQATT, CDR2 SNEGSKA (reference sequence). The CDR3 has 12 amino acids. The chain's CDR3 is CSALAGAGELFF. The CDR3 DNA is TGCAGTGCTCTTGCTGGGGCCGGGGAGCTGTTTTTT.

J is TRBJ1-1 and V is TRBV27, with 7 bases fitting TRBD1. V lost 4 bases to trimming and J lost 3 bases; unmatched junction nucleotides: 11. This CDR3 is 16 amino acids long. Germline CDR1 reads MNHEY; CDR2 reads SMNVEV (reference sequence). The CDR3, as DNA: TGTGCCAGCAGTTCCATACAGGGGCGGATTGACACTGAAGCTTTCTTT. It specifies CASSSIQGRIDTEAFF.

A few counts support this clonotype. The V and J genes are TRBV6-5 and TRBJ1-5; possibly TRBD1 for D (6 bases). The length of the CDR3 is 15 residues. Trimming took off 2 bases at V and 4 bases at J, with 12 bases between the two ends. The germline CDR1 and CDR2 sequences are MNHEY and SVGAGI. The CDR3, as DNA: TGTGCCAGCAGTTACCAACAGGGAAAAAATCAGCCCCAGCATTTT. Translation: CASSYQQGKNQPQHF.

This chain uses TRBV7-3 with TRBJ2-1, with D hard to call. CDR3 size: 14 residues. Trimming shortened V by 3 bases and J by 5 bases, and 11 bases separated the two germline ends. Germline V gene lookup returns CDR1 SGHTA and CDR2 FQGTGA. CDR3 in amino acids: CASSFGGSNNEQFF. In nucleotides, the CDR3 is TGTGCCAGCAGCTTTGGCGGCTCAAACAATGAGCAGTTCTTC.

V is TRBV20-1 and J is TRBJ2-7; 8 nucleotides agree with TRBD1. The CDR3 covers 14 residues. J was trimmed by 1 base and V by 6 bases; bases with no gene match: 8. CDR1 and CDR2 (germline): DFQATT, SNEGSKA (reference sequence). CDR3 sequence (DNA): TGCAGTGCCACCGGGACAGGCTCTTCCTACGAGCAGTACTTC. It is translated as CSATGTGSSYEQYF.

This clonotype was detected a few times. The chain has TRBV11-2 and TRBJ2-3, with 9 bases lining up with TRBD1. CDR1 is SGHAT, CDR2 FQNNGV, per germline. The V gene end was trimmed by 6 bases and the J gene end by 3 bases; junction bases not matched to a gene: 7. The length of the CDR3 is 15 residues. The CDR3 DNA reads as TGTGCCAGCAGTCCCGCCGGGACAGGGACAGATACGCAGTATTTT. It is translated as CASSPAGTGTDTQYF.

The CDR3 spells CASSLEPPGSTDTQYF. Written as DNA, the CDR3 is TGTGCCAGCAGCTTAGAACCCCCCGGGAGCACAGATACGCAGTATTTT. The chain carries TRBV7-8 and TRBJ2-3; D ambiguous. Germline CDR1 and CDR2: SGHVS and FQNEAQ. V was clipped by 1 base and J by 0 bases, with 11 bases between them. The CDR3 loop spans 16 amino acids.

This clonotype was detected ten times or more. This chain connects TRBV10-3 to TRBJ2-1; 8 nucleotides align to TRBD2. The V segment lost 10 bases and the J segment 4 bases; nucleotides outside the gene matches: 9. The CDR3 totals 14 residues. CDR1 is ENHRY, CDR2 SYGVKD, per germline. The CDR3 loop is CATGTSGDYNEQFF. CDR3 nucleotides: TGTGCCACCGGCACTAGCGGCGATTACAATGAGCAGTTCTTC.

V and J are TRBV5-1 and TRBJ1-2; 10 nucleotides agree with TRBD1. Per the germline V gene, CDR1 is SGHRS and CDR2 is YFSETQ. The CDR3 extends over 15 amino acids. V dropped 3 bases and J dropped 4; count of bases not matched to a gene: 6. CDR3 sequence (DNA): TGCGCCAGCAGCTGGGGACAGGGGATGGCCTATGGCTACACCTTC. As protein: CASSWGQGMAYGYTF.